Listed below are T cell receptor beta chains from one sample, sequenced in a study of blood T cell repertoires in COVID-19. Assay: immunoSEQ multiplex PCR; the TCRdb copy retains only in-frame clones and omits some. The profile covers 50,000 to 65,000 clones, with approximately 92% appearing a single time and 3.5% to 5.5% taken by the ten largest. Sequencing input: peripheral blood. The origin of the receptors is a man between 45 and 60 years old with active COVID-19. The CDR3 runs from the conserved cysteine through the conserved F or W. D genes are given only for firm matches. Only part of the rows carry a size: once, few, many, or a class if the clone is expanded.

j_gene: TRBJ2-5
d_gene: TRBD2
v_gene: TRBV27
abundance: NA
CDR3nt: TGTGCCAGCAGTCCATTAGCGGGGGCAGAGGTGGAGACCCAGTACTTC
CDR3aa: CASSPLAGAEVETQYF

j_gene: TRBJ1-6
d_gene: NA
v_gene: TRBV28
abundance: NA
CDR3nt: TGTGCCAGCAGTTCCGGGCAGGGGTCATATAATTCACCCCTCCACTTT
CDR3aa: CASSSGQGSYNSPLHF

j_gene: TRBJ2-7
d_gene: NA
v_gene: TRBV19
abundance: NA
CDR3nt: TGTGCCAGTAGTATAAGAGGCGGCACCTACGAGCAGTACTTC
CDR3aa: CASSIRGGTYEQYF

j_gene: TRBJ2-3
d_gene: NA
v_gene: TRBV11-3
abundance: NA
CDR3nt: TGTGCCAGCAGCCCCGCAGTCTTCCACACAGATACGCAGTATTTT
CDR3aa: CASSPAVFHTDTQYF

j_gene: TRBJ2-5
d_gene: TRBD1
v_gene: TRBV11-2
abundance: NA
CDR3nt: TGTGCCAGCAGCTTAGTTCAGACAGGGGGCAGGAAGACCCAGTACTTC
CDR3aa: CASSLVQTGGRKTQYF

j_gene: TRBJ1-4
d_gene: NA
v_gene: TRBV27
abundance: few
CDR3nt: TGTGCCAGCAGTTCCCCAAATGAAAAACTGTTTTTT
CDR3aa: CASSSPNEKLFF

j_gene: TRBJ2-5
d_gene: TRBD2
v_gene: TRBV3-1/TRBV3-2
abundance: NA
CDR3nt: TGTGCCAGCAGCCACGGACTAGCGGGGGGCTCAGAGACCCAGTACTTC
CDR3aa: CASSHGLAGGSETQYF

j_gene: TRBJ2-1
d_gene: TRBD2
v_gene: TRBV7-3
abundance: NA
CDR3nt: TGTGCCAGCAGCTTAGGGACTAGCAATGAGCAGTTCTTC
CDR3aa: CASSLGTSNEQFF

j_gene: TRBJ2-5
d_gene: NA
v_gene: TRBV6-5
abundance: NA
CDR3nt: TGTGCCGTCCGACAGGCCCCTGGGGAGACCCAGTACTTC
CDR3aa: CAVRQAPGETQYF

j_gene: TRBJ1-2
d_gene: NA
v_gene: TRBV3-1/TRBV3-2
abundance: NA
CDR3nt: TGTGCCAGCAGCCCCCAAAGGGGCGGGAATGGCTACACCTTC
CDR3aa: CASSPQRGGNGYTF

j_gene: TRBJ1-4
d_gene: NA
v_gene: TRBV12-5
abundance: NA
CDR3nt: TGTGCTAGTGCTTTTGGTAGGGGAGGGGAAAAACTGTTTTTT
CDR3aa: CASAFGRGGEKLFF

j_gene: TRBJ2-1
d_gene: TRBD2
v_gene: TRBV11-2
abundance: NA
CDR3nt: TGTGCCAGCAGCTCCCCCGGGACTAGGAGAAGGAATGAGCAGTTCTTC
CDR3aa: CASSSPGTRRRNEQFF

j_gene: TRBJ2-7
d_gene: NA
v_gene: TRBV9
abundance: NA
CDR3nt: TGTGCCAGCAGCGTAGCGCCCAGAGACTCGAGCTCCTACGAGCAGTACTTC
CDR3aa: CASSVAPRDSSSYEQYF

j_gene: TRBJ2-7
d_gene: NA
v_gene: TRBV5-4
abundance: NA
CDR3nt: TGTGCCAGCAGCATGACCGGGACTGGCCGGGCCGAGCAGTACTTC
CDR3aa: CASSMTGTGRAEQYF

j_gene: TRBJ2-5
d_gene: TRBD1
v_gene: TRBV9
abundance: NA
CDR3nt: TGTGCCAGCAGCCCCGCAGGGGCAGGACAGGGGTGGGAGACCCAGTACTTC
CDR3aa: CASSPAGAGQGWETQYF

j_gene: TRBJ1-5
d_gene: TRBD1
v_gene: TRBV28
abundance: NA
CDR3nt: TGTGCCAGCATCCGACGTCCGGGGACAGGGGAACAGCCCCAGCATTTT
CDR3aa: CASIRRPGTGEQPQHF

j_gene: TRBJ1-2
d_gene: TRBD1
v_gene: TRBV9
abundance: NA
CDR3nt: TGTGCCAGCAGCGTAGCCCATCGGGACAGGGGTGGCTACACCTTC
CDR3aa: CASSVAHRDRGGYTF

j_gene: TRBJ2-3
d_gene: NA
v_gene: TRBV28
abundance: once
CDR3nt: TGTGCCAGCAGATCACTTCCAGATACGCAGTATTTT
CDR3aa: CASRSLPDTQYF

j_gene: TRBJ2-7
d_gene: NA
v_gene: TRBV6-5
abundance: NA
CDR3nt: TGTGCCAGCACAAGCGAGAGTTCTTACGAGCAGTACTTC
CDR3aa: CASTSESSYEQYF

j_gene: TRBJ1-2
d_gene: NA
v_gene: TRBV18
abundance: once
CDR3nt: TGTGCCAGCTCACCACTTCCGTCGGACTATGGCTACACCTTC
CDR3aa: CASSPLPSDYGYTF

j_gene: TRBJ2-2
d_gene: NA
v_gene: TRBV5-1
abundance: NA
CDR3nt: TGCGCCAGCAGCCCGGGTCTACGGGACACCGGGGAGCTGTTTTTT
CDR3aa: CASSPGLRDTGELFF

j_gene: TRBJ2-1
d_gene: NA
v_gene: TRBV3-1/TRBV3-2
abundance: NA
CDR3nt: TGTGCCAGCAGCTCCAGGATAGCGATCCAGAATGAGCAGTTCTTC
CDR3aa: CASSSRIAIQNEQFF

j_gene: TRBJ2-3
d_gene: TRBD2
v_gene: TRBV19
abundance: NA
CDR3nt: TGTGCCAGTAGTATAGAGGGAGGGACCTCAACAGATACGCAGTATTTT
CDR3aa: CASSIEGGTSTDTQYF

j_gene: TRBJ1-4
d_gene: TRBD1
v_gene: TRBV5-1
abundance: NA
CDR3nt: TGCGCCAGCAGCGTACAGGGGGCTAATGAAAAACTGTTTTTT
CDR3aa: CASSVQGANEKLFF

j_gene: TRBJ2-1
d_gene: TRBD2
v_gene: TRBV11-2
abundance: NA
CDR3nt: TGTGCCAGCAGCTCCAAAAGGACTAGCGGACCTACGGATGAGCAGTTCTTC
CDR3aa: CASSSKRTSGPTDEQFF

j_gene: TRBJ1-6
d_gene: TRBD1
v_gene: TRBV6-5
abundance: once
CDR3nt: TGTGCCAGCAGTTACTTTGGACAGGGTGGTTCACCCCTCCACTTT
CDR3aa: CASSYFGQGGSPLHF

j_gene: TRBJ2-3
d_gene: NA
v_gene: TRBV5-1
abundance: NA
CDR3nt: TGCGCCAGCAGCTTGGCACAGGGAAGATACACAGATACGCAGTATTTT
CDR3aa: CASSLAQGRYTDTQYF

j_gene: TRBJ1-2
d_gene: NA
v_gene: TRBV19
abundance: NA
CDR3nt: TGTGCCAGTACCCCAGGGCCCGATGGCTACACCTTC
CDR3aa: CASTPGPDGYTF

j_gene: TRBJ1-1
d_gene: NA
v_gene: TRBV18
abundance: NA
CDR3nt: TGTGCCAGCTCACCACGCGCCGTGAACACTGAAGCTTTCTTT
CDR3aa: CASSPRAVNTEAFF

j_gene: TRBJ2-6
d_gene: NA
v_gene: TRBV6-7
abundance: NA
CDR3nt: TGTGCCAGCAGTTACCCGCGAGGACTCTCTGGGGCCAACGTCCTGACTTTC
CDR3aa: CASSYPRGLSGANVLTF

j_gene: TRBJ2-7
d_gene: NA
v_gene: TRBV28
abundance: NA
CDR3nt: TGTGCCAGCAGTTCGGGGTCCTTTGCGGGAGAGCAGTACTTC
CDR3aa: CASSSGSFAGEQYF

j_gene: TRBJ2-6
d_gene: TRBD1
v_gene: TRBV6-5
abundance: NA
CDR3nt: TGTGCCAGCAGTTACTCGCAGGGGGTTGGGGCCAACGTCCTGACTTTC
CDR3aa: CASSYSQGVGANVLTF

j_gene: TRBJ1-5
d_gene: NA
v_gene: TRBV7-2
abundance: NA
CDR3nt: TGTGCCAGCAGCTTAGGGAGTCAGCCCCAGCATTTT
CDR3aa: CASSLGSQPQHF

j_gene: TRBJ2-7
d_gene: TRBD2
v_gene: TRBV7-2
abundance: NA
CDR3nt: TGTGCCAGCAGCTTAGAAGGGACTAGGGTCTACGAGCAGTACTTC
CDR3aa: CASSLEGTRVYEQYF

j_gene: TRBJ1-6
d_gene: TRBD1
v_gene: TRBV28
abundance: NA
CDR3nt: TGTGCCAGCAGGTCCTCCGGGACAGTAAATTCACCCCTCCACTTT
CDR3aa: CASRSSGTVNSPLHF

j_gene: TRBJ1-1
d_gene: NA
v_gene: TRBV18
abundance: NA
CDR3nt: TGTGCCAGCTCGCCCGGAGGTGGTCTGAACACTGAAGCTTTCTTT
CDR3aa: CASSPGGGLNTEAFF

j_gene: TRBJ1-5
d_gene: TRBD1
v_gene: TRBV6-5
abundance: NA
CDR3nt: TGTGCCAGCCGGGGACAGGGGAGCAATCAGCCCCAGCATTTT
CDR3aa: CASRGQGSNQPQHF

j_gene: TRBJ1-1
d_gene: TRBD1
v_gene: TRBV7-3
abundance: NA
CDR3nt: TGTGCCAGCAGCTCCACAGGGGGCACAGGGACTGAAGCTTTCTTT
CDR3aa: CASSSTGGTGTEAFF

j_gene: TRBJ1-4
d_gene: NA
v_gene: TRBV27
abundance: once
CDR3nt: TGTGCCAGCGACCCCAGGGGTTTGGATAATGAAAAACTGTTTTTT
CDR3aa: CASDPRGLDNEKLFF

j_gene: TRBJ2-7
d_gene: TRBD1
v_gene: TRBV18
abundance: NA
CDR3nt: TGTGCCAGCTCAGGGGACAGCTACGAGCAGTACTTC
CDR3aa: CASSGDSYEQYF

j_gene: TRBJ2-7
d_gene: NA
v_gene: TRBV5-8
abundance: few
CDR3nt: TGTGCCAGCAGCTTGGAAGTCGGGACCTACGAGCAGTACTTC
CDR3aa: CASSLEVGTYEQYF

j_gene: TRBJ2-7
d_gene: NA
v_gene: TRBV15
abundance: NA
CDR3nt: TGTGCCACCAGCAGAGATCAGGGGTCCTACGAGCAGTACTTC
CDR3aa: CATSRDQGSYEQYF

j_gene: TRBJ2-5
d_gene: NA
v_gene: TRBV27
abundance: NA
CDR3nt: TGTGCCAGCAGACGAAGGCACAGTAGCCAAGAGACCCAGTACTTC
CDR3aa: CASRRRHSSQETQYF

j_gene: TRBJ2-7
d_gene: NA
v_gene: TRBV5-4
abundance: NA
CDR3nt: TGTGCCAGCAGCTTGGCCCCCGGAGTCGAGCAGTACTTC
CDR3aa: CASSLAPGVEQYF

j_gene: TRBJ2-7
d_gene: NA
v_gene: TRBV15
abundance: NA
CDR3nt: TGTGCCACCAGCGGAAACCCGACGGGTCGGGGGATTCTATTC
CDR3aa: CATSGNPTGRGILF

j_gene: TRBJ1-3
d_gene: NA
v_gene: TRBV7-2
abundance: NA
CDR3nt: TGTGCCAGCAGCTTATCCAGGCTGGGAAACACCATATATTTT
CDR3aa: CASSLSRLGNTIYF

j_gene: TRBJ1-2
d_gene: NA
v_gene: TRBV5-6
abundance: NA
CDR3nt: TGTGCCAGCAGCCCCCGACCGACAGAGAACTATGGCTACACCTTC
CDR3aa: CASSPRPTENYGYTF

j_gene: TRBJ2-3
d_gene: NA
v_gene: TRBV29-1
abundance: NA
CDR3nt: TGCAGCGTTGAAAGACAACCAGGAGGCGCAGATACGCAGTATTTT
CDR3aa: CSVERQPGGADTQYF

j_gene: TRBJ1-3
d_gene: NA
v_gene: TRBV4-2
abundance: NA
CDR3nt: TGTGCCAGCAGCCAGGCCCAGGGAGGCGCTGGAAACACCATATATTTT
CDR3aa: CASSQAQGGAGNTIYF

j_gene: TRBJ2-2
d_gene: TRBD1
v_gene: TRBV5-6
abundance: NA
CDR3nt: TGTGCCAGCAGCAAGCCTACAGGGGTAAGTGGGAGAAGGACCGGGGAGCTGTTTTTT
CDR3aa: CASSKPTGVSGRRTGELFF

j_gene: TRBJ1-4
d_gene: NA
v_gene: TRBV5-1
abundance: NA
CDR3nt: TGCGCCAGCAGCTATACAGTGTCAACTAATGAAAAACTGTTTTTT
CDR3aa: CASSYTVSTNEKLFF

j_gene: TRBJ1-1
d_gene: NA
v_gene: TRBV5-1
abundance: NA
CDR3nt: TGCGCCAGCAGCTTGGACGGGATGGTGAACACTGAAGCTTTCTTT
CDR3aa: CASSLDGMVNTEAFF

j_gene: TRBJ2-1
d_gene: NA
v_gene: TRBV6-1
abundance: once
CDR3nt: TGTGCCAGCAGTGAAAAGCTATACAATGAGCAGTTCTTC
CDR3aa: CASSEKLYNEQFF

j_gene: TRBJ2-2
d_gene: TRBD1
v_gene: TRBV27
abundance: NA
CDR3nt: TGTGCCAGCTCCCTGAAGACAGGGGGGCGTCCCGGGGAGCTGTTTTTT
CDR3aa: CASSLKTGGRPGELFF

j_gene: TRBJ1-1
d_gene: TRBD1
v_gene: TRBV2
abundance: NA
CDR3nt: TGTGCCAGCATAGGACAGGGGAACACTGAAGCTTTCTTT
CDR3aa: CASIGQGNTEAFF